The 20 T cell receptor beta chains given below trace back to one sample, sequenced in a study of T-cell memory formation after mild COVID-19. MiXCR was run by TCRdb on the 5' RACE reads, yielding one entry per CDR3 protein. The sample includes 350,000 to 500,000 distinct CDR3 sequences, around 22% of them seen just once. Input material: PBMCs or a T cell subset sorted from them (not recorded which). The receptors derive from an adult woman who had mild COVID-19 (a few samples of this study predate the infection). Cell type and time point are not known.

This clonotype appeared a few times. This chain links TRBV9 with TRBJ2-3, with 11 bases matching TRBD2. Trimming took 0 bases from V and 5 from J; bases not matched to a gene: 5. CDR1 is SGDLS, CDR2 YYNGEE, per germline. This CDR3 region has 16 residues. The CDR3 protein is CASSVETSGSRDTQYF. In DNA form, the CDR3 reads TGTGCCAGCAGCGTAGAAACTAGCGGGAGTAGAGATACGCAGTATTTT.

In this sample, this clonotype turned up a few times. The chain carries TRBV19 and TRBJ2-7; D remains unclear. CDR3 length: 13 residues. V was trimmed by 5 bases and J by 0 bases, leaving 8 bases between them. CDR1 and CDR2 (germline): LNHDA, SQIVND (reference sequence). The CDR3 region is CASSHSFSYEQYF. The CDR3 coding sequence is TGTGCCAGTAGTCACAGCTTCTCCTACGAGCAGTACTTC.

V gene TRBV7-9 combines with J gene TRBJ2-1; TRBD1 matches 7 bases. Trimming removed 6 bases from V and 7 bases from J; junction bases left unmatched: 9. The V gene's germline CDR1 is SEHNR and CDR2 FQNEAQ (reference sequence). This CDR3 is built from 14 residues. The CDR3 is CASRDQTGLNEQFF. The CDR3 nucleotides read TGTGCCAGCAGGGACCAGACAGGGTTGAATGAGCAGTTCTTC.

In its sample, this clonotype was seen a few times. The chain couples TRBV20-1 to TRBJ2-7; 10 nucleotides agree with TRBD2. CDR1 is DFQATT and CDR2 is SNEGSKA in the germline V gene (reference sequence). The V segment lost 2 bases and the J segment 3 bases; nucleotides outside the gene matches: 7. This CDR3 region has 15 residues. CDR3 nucleotides: TGCAGTGCTAGAATGCTAGCGGGAGTTAGCTACGAGCAGTACTTC. Its translation: CSARMLAGVSYEQYF.

The genes are TRBV7-2 and TRBJ2-3; 8 positions agree with TRBD2. Germline V gene data show CDR1 as SGHTA and CDR2 as FQGNSA. V lost 8 bases to trimming and J lost 1 base; unmatched junction nucleotides: 5. The CDR3 length is 14 residues. The CDR3 nucleotides are TGTGCCAGCTCAGATAGCGGGGGCACAGATACGCAGTATTTT. It codes for CASSDSGGTDTQYF.

V gene TRBV24-1 combines with J gene TRBJ2-3, with no clear D. This CDR3 is 14 amino acids long. The germline CDR1 and CDR2 sequences are KGHDR and SFDVKD. Trimming stripped 0 bases from V and 5 bases from J, with 8 bases between. CDR3: CATSDLDPRDTQYF. CDR3 nucleotide sequence: TGTGCCACCAGTGATTTGGACCCGAGAGATACGCAGTATTTT.

V usage is TRBV24-1 and J usage is TRBJ2-2; tentatively, D is TRBD1 or TRBD2 (6 bases each). Germline V gene data show CDR1 as KGHDR and CDR2 as SFDVKD. There are 19 residues in the CDR3. V lost 6 bases and J lost 4, with 26 bases in between. The CDR3 region is CATSSSRGGRTFITGELFF. In DNA form, the CDR3 reads TGTGCCACCAGTTCCTCGAGAGGGGGGCGGACATTCATCACCGGGGAGCTGTTTTTT.

The chain couples TRBV27 to TRBJ2-7; 8 nucleotides match TRBD2. The CDR3 is made up of 15 amino acids. V gave up 4 bases and J gave up 2 bases; unmatched junction bases: 7. Looked up from germline, CDR1 is MNHEY and CDR2 is SMNVEV (reference sequence). This CDR3 reads CASSSLAAPAYEQYF. DNA of the CDR3: TGTGCCAGCAGTTCACTAGCGGCTCCCGCCTACGAGCAGTACTTC.

This clonotype was seen only a few times. The chain is built from TRBV24-1 and TRBJ2-3, with D unclear. Germline assignment: CDR1 KGHDR and CDR2 SFDVKD. The CDR3 spans 13 residues. Trimming cost V 7 bases and J 4 bases, with 11 bases left between them. CDR3 DNA: TGTGCCACCAGGGACGCCAGCGCAGATACGCAGTATTTT. Its translation is CATRDASADTQYF.

This clonotype was detected only a few times. This chain links TRBV4-1 with TRBJ2-1; 8 positions agree with TRBD2. The V segment lost 0 bases and the J segment 4 bases; nucleotides outside the gene matches: 14. This CDR3 has 19 residues. Germline V lookup: CDR1 MGHRA, CDR2 YSYEKL. As DNA, the CDR3 is TGCGCCAGCAGCCAAGAGACCTCCATACTAGCGGTAAAGTACAATGAGCAGTTCTTC. Residues: CASSQETSILAVKYNEQFF.

There are a few counts of this clonotype. The rearrangement uses TRBV9 and TRBJ1-1; a weak D match, TRBD1 (5 bases). The CDR3 contains 15 residues. Trimming cost V 4 bases and J 6 bases, with 19 bases left between them. Germline CDR1 SGDLS, CDR2 YYNGEE. The CDR3 region is CASSFDPGRGAEAFF. CDR3 coding DNA: TGTGCCAGCAGCTTCGACCCGGGACGCGGGGCTGAAGCTTTCTTT.

The rearrangement uses TRBV15 and TRBJ1-4; 9 nucleotides agree with TRBD1. The CDR3 extends over 16 amino acids. The V gene's germline CDR1 is LNHNV and CDR2 YYDKDF (reference sequence). Losses at the gene ends were 3 bases for V and 3 bases for J; bases not matched to a gene: 5. The CDR3 DNA follows: TGTGCCACCAGCAGGGGGGACAGGGTCGCTAATGAAAAACTGTTTTTT. This sequence encodes CATSRGDRVANEKLFF.

The V call is TRBV6-2 or TRBV6-3, the J call TRBJ2-1; 8 bases line up with TRBD2. Looked up from germline, CDR1 is MNHEY and CDR2 is SVGEGT. The CDR3 runs to 15 residues. V shed 5 bases, J shed 0 bases, and the junction held 3 bases outside the gene matches. CDR3 protein: CASSKSGSSYNEQFF. DNA of the CDR3: TGTGCCAGCAGTAAGAGCGGGAGCTCCTACAATGAGCAGTTCTTC.

The chain carries TRBV7-9 and TRBJ2-5; TRBD1 is a possible D gene (5 bases). Deletions cut 8 bases from V and 1 base from J, with 11 bases between. The CDR3 contains 13 residues. Germline values: CDR1 SEHNR, CDR2 FQNEAQ (reference sequence). The CDR3: CASGFGAQETQYF. Here the CDR3 DNA reads TGTGCCAGCGGTTTTGGGGCCCAAGAGACCCAGTACTTC.

This chain links TRBV18 with TRBJ2-5, with D perhaps assigned TRBD1 or TRBD2 (5 bases each). The length of the CDR3 is 15 residues. The V gene's germline CDR1 is KGHSH and CDR2 LQKENI. Trimming pared 6 bases from V and 5 bases from J, leaving 19 bases between. DNA of the CDR3: TGTGCCAGCTCGAGGGGCCCACCAGTGACGGAGACCCAGTACTTC. As protein: CASSRGPPVTETQYF.

This clonotype was seen more than once but under ten times. The rearrangement joins TRBV11-3 to TRBJ2-3; D perhaps matches TRBD2 (5 bases). Germline V gene data show CDR1 as SGHNT and CDR2 as YENEEA. V lost 1 base and J 5 bases, leaving 13 bases between the germline ends. CDR3 size: 15 residues. The CDR3 DNA sequence: TGTGCCAGCAGCTTAGTGGAGGACGACATAGATACGCAGTATTTT. It specifies CASSLVEDDIDTQYF.

The chain joins TRBV7-9 to TRBJ2-7; D is unresolved. The ends were cut back, 3 bases at V and 6 bases at J, with 6 bases in the middle. This CDR3 spans 11 amino acids. The germline gives CDR1 SEHNR, CDR2 FQNEAQ (reference sequence). The CDR3 DNA follows: TGTGCCAGCAGCTTCTCCCGCGAGCAGTACTTC. It codes for CASSFSREQYF.

The chain is built from TRBV5-6 and TRBJ2-7, with TRBD1 matching over 7 bases. V was clipped by 2 bases and J by 0 bases; unmatched bases: 8. Germline V gives CDR1 SGHDT, CDR2 YYEEEE. The length of the CDR3 is 16 residues. The CDR3 DNA reads as TGTGCCAGCAGCTTAAACAGGGGAACCTACTCCTACGAGCAGTACTTC. Its translation is CASSLNRGTYSYEQYF.

The chain links TRBV28 to TRBJ1-1; D uncertain. Germline V gene lookup returns CDR1 MDHEN and CDR2 SYDVKM. Trimming left V 6 bases short and J 9 bases short, with 11 bases between. The CDR3 totals 11 residues. The CDR3 DNA is TGTGCCAGCAGCGCTACATCTAAAGCTTTCTTT. It is translated as CASSATSKAFF.

The V call is TRBV6-5, the J call TRBJ2-7; no definite D call. Germline-derived CDR1 and CDR2 are MNHEY and SVGAGI. The CDR3 consists of 12 residues. V lost 6 bases, J lost 4 bases, and 10 bases lay in between. CDR3 sequence: CASSHGGYEQYF. CDR3 nucleotide sequence: TGTGCCAGCAGCCATGGTGGGTACGAGCAGTACTTC.